What follows is one TCR beta chain and its context. The data originate from a study of technical replicates of blood from a few donors. The CDR3 runs 13 residues. The ends were cut back, 5 bases at V and 0 bases at J, with 6 bases in the middle. In germline, CDR1 is MNHNY, CDR2 SVGAGI (reference sequence). Using immunoSEQ multiplex PCR, the repertoire was profiled, and TCRdb retains in-frame clones only, with some absent. Of 98,000 or so clones detected, nearly 97% appear once; the ten largest clones hold just over 0.2%. Sequencing was performed on T cells isolated from PBMCs. The genes are TRBV6-6 and TRBJ2-3; the D is unclear. The sequence was collected from a human donor in good health. The CDR3 is CASSPGSTDTQYF. The CDR3 region has the DNA TGTGCCAGCAGTCCAGGAAGCACAGATACGCAGTATTTT.